This T cell receptor beta chain originates from a study of blood T cell repertoires in COVID-19. Method: immunoSEQ multiplex PCR; TCRdb's copy keeps in-frame clones and lacks some. The sample gives about 240,000 clones, approximately 91% of which show up once; roughly 0.8% is in the top ten. The CDR3 is made up of 15 amino acids. The V and J ends lost 4 bases and 0 bases, in that order; junction bases with no gene match: 2. The germline CDR1 and CDR2 sequences are SGHVS and FNYEAQ. The source material was peripheral blood. The rearrangement links TRBV7-6 to TRBJ1-4; TRBD1 matches at 7 bases. The TCR was taken from a woman between 25 and 40 years old with acute or convalescent COVID-19. This CDR3 is CASSSGQSTNEKLFF. CDR3 DNA: TGTGCCAGCAGCTCGGGACAGTCAACTAATGAAAAACTGTTTTTT.